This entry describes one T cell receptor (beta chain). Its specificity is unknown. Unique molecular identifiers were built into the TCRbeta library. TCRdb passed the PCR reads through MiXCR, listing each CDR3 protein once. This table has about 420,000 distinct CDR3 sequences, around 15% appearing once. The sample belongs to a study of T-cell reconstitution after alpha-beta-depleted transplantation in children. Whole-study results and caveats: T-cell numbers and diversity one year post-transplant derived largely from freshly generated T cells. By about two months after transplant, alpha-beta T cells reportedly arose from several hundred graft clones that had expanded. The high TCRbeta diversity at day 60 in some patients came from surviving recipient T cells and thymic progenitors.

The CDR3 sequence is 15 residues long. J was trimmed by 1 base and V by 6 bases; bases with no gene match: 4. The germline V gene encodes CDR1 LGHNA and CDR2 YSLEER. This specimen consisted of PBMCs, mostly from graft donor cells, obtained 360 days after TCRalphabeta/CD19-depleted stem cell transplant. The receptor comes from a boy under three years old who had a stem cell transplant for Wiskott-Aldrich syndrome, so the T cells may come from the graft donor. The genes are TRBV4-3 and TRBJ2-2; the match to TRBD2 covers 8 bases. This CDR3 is CASRPGLENTGELFF. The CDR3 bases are TGCGCCAGCAGACCGGGACTAGAGAACACCGGGGAGCTGTTTTTT.